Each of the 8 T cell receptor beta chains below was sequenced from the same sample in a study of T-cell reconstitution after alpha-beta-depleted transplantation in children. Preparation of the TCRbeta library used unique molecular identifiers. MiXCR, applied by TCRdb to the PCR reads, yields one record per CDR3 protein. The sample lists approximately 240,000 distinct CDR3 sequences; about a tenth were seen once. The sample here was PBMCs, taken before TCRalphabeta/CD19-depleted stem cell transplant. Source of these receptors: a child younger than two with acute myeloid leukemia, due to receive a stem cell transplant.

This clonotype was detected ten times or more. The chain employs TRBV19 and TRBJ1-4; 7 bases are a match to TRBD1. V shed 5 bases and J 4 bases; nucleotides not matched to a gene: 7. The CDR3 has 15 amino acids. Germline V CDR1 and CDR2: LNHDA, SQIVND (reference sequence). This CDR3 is CASSPGQVRNEKLFF. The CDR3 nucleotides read TGTGCCAGTAGTCCAGGACAGGTCCGTAATGAAAAACTGTTTTTT. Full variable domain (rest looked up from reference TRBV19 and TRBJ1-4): DGGITQSPKYLFRKEGQNVTLSCEQNLNHDAMYWYRQDPGQGLRLIYYSQIVNDFQKGDIAEGYSVSREKKESFPLTVTSAQKNPTAFYLCASSPGQVRNEKLFFGSGTQLSVL.

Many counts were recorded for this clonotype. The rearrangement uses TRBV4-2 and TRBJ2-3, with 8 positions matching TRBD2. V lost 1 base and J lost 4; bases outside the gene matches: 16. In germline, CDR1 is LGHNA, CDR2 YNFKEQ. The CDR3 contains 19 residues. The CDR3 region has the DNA TGTGCCAGCAGCCAAGGTCCCGCCATGGGTAGCGGGAACTCAGATACGCAGTATTTT. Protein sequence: CASSQGPAMGSGNSDTQYF.

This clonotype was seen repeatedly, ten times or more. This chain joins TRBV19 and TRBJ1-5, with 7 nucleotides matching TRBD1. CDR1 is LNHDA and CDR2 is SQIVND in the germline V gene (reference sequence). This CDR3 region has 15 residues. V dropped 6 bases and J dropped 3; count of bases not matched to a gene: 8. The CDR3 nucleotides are TGTGCCAGTAGCCGGACAGGTTTCACCAATCAGCCCCAGCATTTT. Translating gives CASSRTGFTNQPQHF. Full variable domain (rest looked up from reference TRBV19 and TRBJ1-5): DGGITQSPKYLFRKEGQNVTLSCEQNLNHDAMYWYRQDPGQGLRLIYYSQIVNDFQKGDIAEGYSVSREKKESFPLTVTSAQKNPTAFYLCASSRTGFTNQPQHFGDGTRLSIL.

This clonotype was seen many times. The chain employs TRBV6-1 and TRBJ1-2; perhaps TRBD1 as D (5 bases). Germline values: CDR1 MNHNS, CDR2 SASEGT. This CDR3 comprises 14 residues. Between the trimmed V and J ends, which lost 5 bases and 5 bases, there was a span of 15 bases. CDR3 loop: CASSPGPIRYGYTF. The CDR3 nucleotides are TGTGCCAGCAGTCCGGGACCGATAAGATATGGCTACACCTTC.

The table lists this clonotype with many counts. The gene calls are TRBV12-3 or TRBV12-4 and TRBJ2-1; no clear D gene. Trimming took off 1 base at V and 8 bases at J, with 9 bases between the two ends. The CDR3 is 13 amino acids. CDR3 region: CASSLGGNHEQFF. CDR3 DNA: TGTGCCAGCAGTTTAGGTGGAAATCATGAGCAGTTCTTC.

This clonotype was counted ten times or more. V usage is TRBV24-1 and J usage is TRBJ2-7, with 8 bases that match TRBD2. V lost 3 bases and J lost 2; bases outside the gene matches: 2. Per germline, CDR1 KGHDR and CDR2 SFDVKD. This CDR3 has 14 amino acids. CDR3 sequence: CATSDSGRTYEQYF. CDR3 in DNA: TGTGCCACCAGTGATAGCGGGAGAACCTACGAGCAGTACTTC.

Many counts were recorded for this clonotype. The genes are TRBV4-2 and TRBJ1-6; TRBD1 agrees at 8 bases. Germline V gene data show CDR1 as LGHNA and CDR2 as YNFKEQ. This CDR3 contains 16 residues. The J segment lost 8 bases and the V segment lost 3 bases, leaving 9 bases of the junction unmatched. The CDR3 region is CASSHPDRGGDSPLHF. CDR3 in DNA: TGTGCCAGCAGCCACCCTGACAGGGGAGGAGATTCACCCCTCCACTTT.

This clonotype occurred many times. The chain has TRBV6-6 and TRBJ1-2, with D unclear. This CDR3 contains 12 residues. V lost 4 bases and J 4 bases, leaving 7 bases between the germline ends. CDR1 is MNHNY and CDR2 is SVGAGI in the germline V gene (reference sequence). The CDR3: CASSFESYGYTF. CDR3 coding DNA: TGTGCCAGCAGTTTTGAGTCCTATGGCTACACCTTC.